The source of this TCR beta chain is a study of shared clonotypes between healthy human individuals. Sequencing of unsorted PBMC DNA was carried out using ten immunoSEQ deep assay plates. Using immunoSEQ multiplex PCR, the repertoire was profiled, and TCRdb retains in-frame clones only, with some absent. Seen here are some 500,000 clones, roughly four fifths observed once, and the top ten hold more than 10%. The germline V gene has CDR1 LGHNA and CDR2 YSLEER. The CDR3 spans 18 residues. The junction had 6 bases not matched to a gene; V was cut back by 0 bases and J by 0 bases. V gene TRBV4-3 combines with J gene TRBJ2-3; TRBD2 matches at 10 bases. The clonotype was recovered from a woman aged 40 to 50 in good health. Some clones in this sample may be carry-over from other donors' samples. The sequenced sample consisted of PBMCs. CDR3 nucleotide sequence: TGCGCCAGCAGCCAAGAGGTAACTAGCGGGACTAGCACAGATACGCAGTATTTT. Amino acid sequence: CASSQEVTSGTSTDTQYF.